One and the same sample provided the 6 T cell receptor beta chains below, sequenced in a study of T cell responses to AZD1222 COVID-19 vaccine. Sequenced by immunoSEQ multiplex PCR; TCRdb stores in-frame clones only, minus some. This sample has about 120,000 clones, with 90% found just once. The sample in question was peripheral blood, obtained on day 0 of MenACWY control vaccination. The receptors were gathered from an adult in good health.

CDR3 sequence (DNA): TGTGCCAGCAGTTTATCGACAGGGCTCTCCTACAATGAGCAGTTCTTC. It codes for CASSLSTGLSYNEQFF. The rearrangement joins TRBV27 to TRBJ2-1; 7 positions match TRBD1. V gave up 0 bases and J gave up 0 bases; unmatched junction bases: 2. The V gene's germline CDR1 is MNHEY and CDR2 SMNVEV (reference sequence). This CDR3 has 16 residues.

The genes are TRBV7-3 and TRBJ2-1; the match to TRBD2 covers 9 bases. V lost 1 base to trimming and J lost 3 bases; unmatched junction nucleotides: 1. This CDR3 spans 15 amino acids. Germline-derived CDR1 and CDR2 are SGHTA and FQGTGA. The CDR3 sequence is CASSLKLAGYNEQFF. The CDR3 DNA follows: TGTGCCAGCAGCTTAAAACTAGCGGGCTACAATGAGCAGTTCTTC.

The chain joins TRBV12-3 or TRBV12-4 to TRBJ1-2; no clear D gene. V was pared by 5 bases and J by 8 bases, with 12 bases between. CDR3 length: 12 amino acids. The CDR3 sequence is CASSGHFGGYTF. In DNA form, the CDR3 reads TGTGCCAGCAGTGGGCACTTCGGAGGCTACACCTTC.

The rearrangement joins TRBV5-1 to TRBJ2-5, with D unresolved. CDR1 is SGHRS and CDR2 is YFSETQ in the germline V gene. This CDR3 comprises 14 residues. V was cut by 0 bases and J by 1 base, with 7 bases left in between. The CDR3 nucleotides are TGCGCCAGCAGCTTGGGAGGATTCCAAGAGACCCAGTACTTC. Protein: CASSLGGFQETQYF.

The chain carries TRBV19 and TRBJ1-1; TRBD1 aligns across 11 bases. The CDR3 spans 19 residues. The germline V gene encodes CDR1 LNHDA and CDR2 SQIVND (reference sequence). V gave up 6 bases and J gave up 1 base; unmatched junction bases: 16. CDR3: CASSPIFGTGGYGNTEAFF. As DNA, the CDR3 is TGTGCCAGTAGCCCGATTTTCGGGACAGGGGGATATGGGAACACTGAAGCTTTCTTT.

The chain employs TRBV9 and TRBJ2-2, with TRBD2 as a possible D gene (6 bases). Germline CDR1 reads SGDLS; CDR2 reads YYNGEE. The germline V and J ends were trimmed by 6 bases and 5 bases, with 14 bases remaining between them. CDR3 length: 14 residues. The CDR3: CASTTPSGTGELFF. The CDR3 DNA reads TGTGCCAGCACCACTCCCAGCGGGACCGGGGAGCTGTTTTTT.